The 20 T cell receptor beta chains below come from one sample, sequenced in a study of T cells in Graves' hyperthyroidism and ophthalmopathy. Authors of the study amplified TCR beta CDR3 regions from RNA transcripts. The primer set for the first-round RT-PCR of the TCR CDR3 was HTBI. TCRdb re-called the multiplex PCR reads with MiXCR, one entry per CDR3 protein. The repertoire holds some 440,000 distinct CDR3 sequences, with 15% to 19% as singletons. The material sequenced was blood. The receptors come from a woman under 30 with Graves' hyperthyroidism.

Points on this clonotype: A much bigger clone sits one base away, suggesting this may be a read error. V is TRBV12-3 or TRBV12-4 and J is TRBJ1-2; TRBD1 matches 9 bases. V lost 3 bases, J lost 6 bases, and 8 bases stayed unmatched. The CDR3 is 15 residues long. CDR3 amino acids: CASSFVTDRGNGYTF. In nucleotides, the CDR3 is TGTGCCAGCAGTTTCGTTACGGACAGGGGAAATGGCTACACCTTC.

This clonotype was seen at least ten times. CDR3 nucleotides: TGTGCCAGCAGTTCCCTTTGGGCAGGGGGTATGAACACTGAAGCTTTCTTT. Its protein product is CASSSLWAGGMNTEAFF. The chain couples TRBV6-1 to TRBJ1-1, with 7 bases aligning to TRBD1. V lost 5 bases to trimming and J lost 0 bases; unmatched junction nucleotides: 12. The CDR3 is 17 amino acids. CDR1 is MNHNS and CDR2 is SASEGT in the germline V gene.

This clonotype was observed many times. The rearrangement joins TRBV6-1 to TRBJ2-1; D might be TRBD1 or TRBD2, each matching 5 bases. The germline gives CDR1 MNHNS, CDR2 SASEGT. The CDR3 is 15 residues long. With 2 bases removed from V and 2 bases from J, the gap between germline ends came to 10 bases. The CDR3 DNA sequence: TGTGCCAGCAGTGAAACGCAGGGAGCCTACAATGAGCAGTTCTTC. Amino acids: CASSETQGAYNEQFF.

This sequence joins TRBV15 and TRBJ2-7, with TRBD2 identical over 10 bases. This CDR3 is built from 16 residues. The trim removed 1 base at V and 0 bases at J, leaving 3 bases unmatched. Per germline, CDR1 LNHNV and CDR2 YYDKDF (reference sequence). The CDR3 sequence: CATSRGSSGSSYEQYF. The CDR3 DNA reads TGTGCCACCAGCAGAGGTTCTAGCGGGAGCTCCTACGAGCAGTACTTC.

This chain connects TRBV5-8 to TRBJ2-3, with 12 bases aligning to TRBD2. CDR1 SGHTS and CDR2 YDEGEE come from the germline V gene. The CDR3 extends over 16 amino acids. V dropped 0 bases and J dropped 6; count of bases not matched to a gene: 5. The CDR3 sequence is CASSLGLAGGLDTQYF. In DNA form, the CDR3 reads TGTGCCAGCAGCTTGGGCCTAGCGGGGGGGCTCGATACGCAGTATTTT.

In this sample, this clonotype turned up many times. This chain connects TRBV28 to TRBJ1-4; no definite D call. Germline values: CDR1 MDHEN, CDR2 SYDVKM. The CDR3 length is 16 residues. V shed 5 bases and J shed 0 bases, with 13 bases lying between them. Here the CDR3 DNA reads TGTGCCAGCAGTAGATTCAGCCTTTCAACTAATGAAAAACTGTTTTTT. This translates into CASSRFSLSTNEKLFF.

There are a few counts of this clonotype. J is TRBJ2-1 and V is TRBV7-3; TRBD2 matches at 12 bases. The CDR3 extends over 19 amino acids. V lost 5 bases to trimming and J lost 0 bases; unmatched junction nucleotides: 11. Germline V lookup: CDR1 SGHTA, CDR2 FQGTGA. The CDR3 DNA sequence: TGTGCCAGCAGCCCTACCCCTCTAGCGGGAGGGAGCTCCTACAATGAGCAGTTCTTC. This gives the protein CASSPTPLAGGSSYNEQFF. The full variable domain, rest sourced from reference TRBV7-3 and TRBJ2-1, is GAGVSQTPSNKVTEKGKYVELRCDPISGHTALYWYRQSLGQGPEFLIYFQGTGAADDSGLPNDRFFAVRPEGSVSTLKIQRTERGDSAVYLCASSPTPLAGGSSYNEQFFGPGTRLTVL.

In its sample, this clonotype was seen many times. This chain links TRBV20-1 with TRBJ1-1, with no clear D. Germline lookup yields CDR1 DFQATT and CDR2 SNEGSKA (reference sequence). The CDR3 contains 12 residues. Trimming pared 2 bases from V and 2 bases from J, leaving 6 bases between. CDR3: CSARKSNTEAFF. The CDR3 region has the DNA TGCAGTGCTAGAAAGAGTAACACTGAAGCTTTCTTT.

This clonotype was recorded many times. The gene calls are TRBV6-2 or TRBV6-3 and TRBJ1-1, with D possibly TRBD1 on 5 matching bases. Germline loops: CDR1 MNHEY, CDR2 SVGEGT. Trimming took 0 bases from V and 4 from J, leaving 9 bases between them. The CDR3 is 14 residues long. The CDR3 sequence is CASSYSEGTTEAFF. The CDR3 bases are TGTGCCAGCAGTTACTCCGAGGGGACCACTGAAGCTTTCTTT.

This clonotype occurred a few times. In nucleotides, the CDR3 is TGTGCCAGCAGAAAAAAGACAGGGGACTATGGCTACACCTTC. Its translation: CASRKKTGDYGYTF. The J gene is TRBJ1-2, the V gene TRBV6-1; 8 bases fit TRBD1. CDR3 length: 14 amino acids. Germline trimming cut 6 bases from V and 3 bases from J; bases unmatched to any gene: 6. Per the germline V gene, CDR1 is MNHNS and CDR2 is SASEGT.

This chain joins TRBV6-1 and TRBJ1-4, with D possibly TRBD1 on 5 matching bases. This CDR3 comprises 16 residues. Germline V gene lookup returns CDR1 MNHNS and CDR2 SASEGT. V lost 5 bases to trimming and J lost 0 bases, with 13 bases between them. The CDR3 reads CASSSTQGATNEKLFF. DNA of the CDR3: TGTGCCAGCAGTTCGACGCAGGGAGCAACTAATGAAAAACTGTTTTTT.

CDR3 DNA sequence: TGTGCCAGCAGCCAAGTAAGGGCGTATGGGGCCAACGTCCTGACTTTC. Translation gives CASSQVRAYGANVLTF. This sequence joins TRBV3-1 and TRBJ2-6; D is ambiguous. The CDR3 extends over 16 amino acids. Germline V gene sequence: CDR1 LGHDT, CDR2 YNNKEL (reference sequence). V gave up 1 base and J gave up 3 bases, with 10 bases separating them.

This sequence joins TRBV12-3 or TRBV12-4 and TRBJ1-5; 7 bases align to TRBD1. The CDR3 is made up of 16 amino acids. V was pared by 5 bases and J by 7 bases, with 14 bases of the junction left unmatched. Written as DNA, the CDR3 is TGTGCCAGCAGTACCCAGGCAGGGGGTTATCACCAGCCCCAGCATTTT. As protein: CASSTQAGGYHQPQHF.

This clonotype was seen more than once but under ten times. The gene calls are TRBV10-3 and TRBJ2-5; D remains ambiguous. This CDR3 region has 12 residues. V was pared by 0 bases and J by 1 base, with 0 bases between. CDR1 is ENHRY and CDR2 is SYGVKD in the germline V gene. Written as DNA, the CDR3 is TGTGCCATCAGTGAGTCCCAAGAGACCCAGTACTTC. It encodes CAISESQETQYF.

With regard to this clonotype: Since a much larger clone is just one base distant, this may be a read error. This chain links TRBV3-1 with TRBJ2-7; TRBD2 matches 8 bases. This CDR3 is built from 15 residues. Germline CDR1 is LGHDT and CDR2 is YNNKEL (reference sequence). The ends lost 4 bases at V and 7 bases at J; junction bases unmatched: 12. CDR3 protein: CASSRAAGGSNEQYF. In nucleotides, the CDR3 is TGTGCCAGCAGCCGCGCGGCGGGAGGTTCGAATGAGCAGTACTTC.

This clonotype was counted many times. The genes are TRBV6-1 and TRBJ2-7; 7 bases agree with TRBD1. The CDR3 loop spans 15 amino acids. CDR1 MNHNS and CDR2 SASEGT come from the germline V gene. With V trimmed by 4 bases and J by 3 bases, 9 bases remained unmatched. The CDR3, as DNA: TGTGCCAGCAGTGTTAGCAGGGGGTCCTTCTACGAGCAGTACTTC. Amino acid sequence: CASSVSRGSFYEQYF.

This chain links TRBV15 with TRBJ2-1, with 7 bases aligning to TRBD1. The CDR3 spans 15 residues. The trim removed 2 bases at V and 10 bases at J, leaving 11 bases unmatched. Germline loops: CDR1 LNHNV, CDR2 YYDKDF (reference sequence). The CDR3 loop reads CATSRSTGAPGEQFF. The CDR3 region has the DNA TGTGCCACCAGCAGAAGTACAGGGGCCCCGGGGGAGCAGTTCTTC.

This clonotype was counted many times. The rearrangement links TRBV11-2 to TRBJ2-1, with D hard to call. The CDR3 consists of 13 residues. Looked up from germline, CDR1 is SGHAT and CDR2 is FQNNGV. Trimming removed 2 bases at V and 7 bases at J, with 9 bases between. Here the CDR3 reads CASSLNARNEQFF. For the CDR3, the DNA is TGTGCCAGCAGCTTAAATGCCCGGAATGAGCAGTTCTTC.

V and J are TRBV12-3 or TRBV12-4 and TRBJ2-1; D is unresolved. The V gene lost 7 bases and the J gene lost 9 bases, with 10 bases spanning the gap. CDR3 length equals 11 residues. The CDR3, as DNA: TGTGCCAGCACCCCTGGGGTTGAGCAGTTCTTC. Encoded protein: CASTPGVEQFF.

There are a few counts of this clonotype. V gene TRBV20-1 combines with J gene TRBJ2-2; TRBD2 matches 8 bases. This CDR3 is 16 amino acids long. V shed 5 bases, J shed 5 bases, and the junction held 13 bases outside the gene matches. Germline assignment: CDR1 DFQATT and CDR2 SNEGSKA (reference sequence). The CDR3 sequence is CSAWGQSGGLTGELFF. CDR3 nucleotides: TGCAGTGCTTGGGGGCAGAGCGGGGGTCTGACCGGGGAGCTGTTTTTT.